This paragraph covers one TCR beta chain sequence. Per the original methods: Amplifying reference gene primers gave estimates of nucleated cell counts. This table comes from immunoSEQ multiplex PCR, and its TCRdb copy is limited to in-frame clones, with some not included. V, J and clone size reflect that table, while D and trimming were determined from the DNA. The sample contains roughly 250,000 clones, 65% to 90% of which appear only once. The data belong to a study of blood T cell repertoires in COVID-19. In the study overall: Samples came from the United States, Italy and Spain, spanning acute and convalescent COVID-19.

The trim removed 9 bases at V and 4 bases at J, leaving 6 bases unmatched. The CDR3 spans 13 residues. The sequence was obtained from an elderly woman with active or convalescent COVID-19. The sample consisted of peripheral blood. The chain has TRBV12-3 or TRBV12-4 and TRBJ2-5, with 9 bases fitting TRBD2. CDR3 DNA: TGTGCCAGTCATAGCGGGAGAGGAGAGACCCAGTACTTC. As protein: CASHSGRGETQYF.